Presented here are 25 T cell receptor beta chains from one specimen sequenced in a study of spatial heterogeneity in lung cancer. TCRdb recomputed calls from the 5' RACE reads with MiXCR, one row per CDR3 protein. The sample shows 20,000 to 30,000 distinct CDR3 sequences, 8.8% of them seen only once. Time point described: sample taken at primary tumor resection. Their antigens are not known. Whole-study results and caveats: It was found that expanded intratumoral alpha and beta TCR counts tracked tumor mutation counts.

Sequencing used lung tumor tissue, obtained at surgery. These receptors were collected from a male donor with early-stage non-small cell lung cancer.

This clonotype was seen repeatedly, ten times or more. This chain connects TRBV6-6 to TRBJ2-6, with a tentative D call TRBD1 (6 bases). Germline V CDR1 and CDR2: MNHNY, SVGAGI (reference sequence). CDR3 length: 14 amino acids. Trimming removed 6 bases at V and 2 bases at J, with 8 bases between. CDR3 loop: CASSGTTGANVLTF. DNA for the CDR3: TGTGCCAGCAGCGGGACAACTGGGGCCAACGTCCTGACTTTC.

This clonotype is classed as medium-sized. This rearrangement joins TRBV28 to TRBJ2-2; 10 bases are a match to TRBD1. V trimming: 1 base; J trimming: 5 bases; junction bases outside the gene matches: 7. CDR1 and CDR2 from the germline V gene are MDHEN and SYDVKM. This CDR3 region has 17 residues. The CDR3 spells CASSLSRDRGRTGELFF. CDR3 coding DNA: TGTGCCAGCAGTTTATCCCGGGACAGGGGTAGGACCGGGGAGCTGTTTTTT.

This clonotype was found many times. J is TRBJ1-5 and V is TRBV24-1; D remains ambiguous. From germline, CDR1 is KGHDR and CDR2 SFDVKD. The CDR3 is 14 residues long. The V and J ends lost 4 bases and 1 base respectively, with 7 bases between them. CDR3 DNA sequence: TGTGCCACCAGTGAGGGGAGGAGCAATCAGCCCCAGCATTTT. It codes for CATSEGRSNQPQHF.

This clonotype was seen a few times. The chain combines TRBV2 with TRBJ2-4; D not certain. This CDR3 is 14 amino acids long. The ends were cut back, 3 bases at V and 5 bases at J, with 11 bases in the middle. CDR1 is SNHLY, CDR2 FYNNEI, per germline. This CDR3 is CASSEWFAENIQYF. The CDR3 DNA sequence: TGTGCCAGCAGTGAGTGGTTCGCCGAAAACATTCAGTACTTC.

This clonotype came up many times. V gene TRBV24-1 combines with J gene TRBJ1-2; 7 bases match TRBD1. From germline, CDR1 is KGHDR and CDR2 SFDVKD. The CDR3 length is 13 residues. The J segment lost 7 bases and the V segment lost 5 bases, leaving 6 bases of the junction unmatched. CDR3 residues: CATSARTGAGYTF. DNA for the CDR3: TGTGCCACCAGTGCTCGCACAGGGGCTGGCTACACCTTC.

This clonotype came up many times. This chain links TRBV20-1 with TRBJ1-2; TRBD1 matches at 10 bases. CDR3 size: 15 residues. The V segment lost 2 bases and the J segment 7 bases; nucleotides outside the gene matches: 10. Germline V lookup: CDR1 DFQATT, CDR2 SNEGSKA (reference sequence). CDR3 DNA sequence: TGCAGTGCTAGATTGTCGACAGGGGGCAGTCGTGGCTACACCTTC. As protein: CSARLSTGGSRGYTF.

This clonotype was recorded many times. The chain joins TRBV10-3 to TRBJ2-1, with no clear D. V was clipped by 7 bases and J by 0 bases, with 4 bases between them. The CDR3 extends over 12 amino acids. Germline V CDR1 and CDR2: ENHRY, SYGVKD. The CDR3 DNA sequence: TGTGCCATCATGGGCTCCTACAATGAGCAGTTCTTC. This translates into CAIMGSYNEQFF.

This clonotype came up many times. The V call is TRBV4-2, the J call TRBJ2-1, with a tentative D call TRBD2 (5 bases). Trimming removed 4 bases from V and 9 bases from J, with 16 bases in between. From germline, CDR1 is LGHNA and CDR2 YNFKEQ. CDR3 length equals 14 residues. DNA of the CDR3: TGTGCCAGCAGCCCCTCTCTAAGCGGTGCTGAGCAGTTCTTC. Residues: CASSPSLSGAEQFF.

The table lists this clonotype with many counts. Here the CDR3 reads CASSSVPGQGTDTQYF. The CDR3, as DNA: TGCGCCAGCAGCTCGGTCCCGGGACAGGGGACAGATACGCAGTATTTT. The chain carries TRBV5-1 and TRBJ2-3, with TRBD1 identical over 10 bases. This CDR3 contains 16 residues. V was clipped by 3 bases and J by 3 bases; unmatched bases: 7. Germline V gene lookup returns CDR1 SGHRS and CDR2 YFSETQ.

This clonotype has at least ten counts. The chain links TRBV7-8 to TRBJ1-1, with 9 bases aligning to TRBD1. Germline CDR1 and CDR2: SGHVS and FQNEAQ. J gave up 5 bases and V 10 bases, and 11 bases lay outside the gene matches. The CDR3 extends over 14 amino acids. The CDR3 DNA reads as TGTGCCACCCACCCGGGACAGGGATTTACTGAAGCTTTCTTT. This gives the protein CATHPGQGFTEAFF.

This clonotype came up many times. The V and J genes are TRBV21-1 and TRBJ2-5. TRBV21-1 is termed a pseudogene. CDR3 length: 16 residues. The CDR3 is CASSKAVEVIPETQYF. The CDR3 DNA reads TGTGCCAGCAGCAAAGCGGTAGAGGTCATTCCAGAGACCCAGTACTTC.

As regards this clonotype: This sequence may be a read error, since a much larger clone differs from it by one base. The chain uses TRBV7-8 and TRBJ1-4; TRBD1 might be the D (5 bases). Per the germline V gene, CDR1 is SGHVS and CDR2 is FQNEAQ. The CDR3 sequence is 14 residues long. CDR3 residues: CVSSPMGHQEKLFF. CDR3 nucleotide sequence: TGTGTCAGCAGCCCCATGGGGCATCAGGAAAAACTGTTTTTT.

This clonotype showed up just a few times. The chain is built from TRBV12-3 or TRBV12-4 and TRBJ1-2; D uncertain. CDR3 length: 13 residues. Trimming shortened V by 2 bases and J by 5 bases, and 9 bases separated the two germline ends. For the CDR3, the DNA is TGTGCCAGCAGTTTAAACGGTCTTTATGGCTACACCTTC. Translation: CASSLNGLYGYTF.

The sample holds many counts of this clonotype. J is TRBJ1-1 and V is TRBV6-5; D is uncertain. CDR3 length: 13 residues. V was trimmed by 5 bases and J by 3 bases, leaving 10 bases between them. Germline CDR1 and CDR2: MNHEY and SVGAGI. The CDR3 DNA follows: TGTGCCAGCAGTCCGAGGTGGGACACTGAAGCTTTCTTT. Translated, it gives CASSPRWDTEAFF.

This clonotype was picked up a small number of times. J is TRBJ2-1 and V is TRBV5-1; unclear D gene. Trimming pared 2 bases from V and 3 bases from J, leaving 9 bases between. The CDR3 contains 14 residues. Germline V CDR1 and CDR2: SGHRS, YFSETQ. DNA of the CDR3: TGCGCCAGCAGCTTTGGAATGTTCTACAATGAGCAGTTCTTC. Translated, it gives CASSFGMFYNEQFF. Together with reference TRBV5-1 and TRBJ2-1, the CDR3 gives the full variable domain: KAGVTQTPRYLIKTRGQQVTLSCSPISGHRSVSWYQQTPGQGLQFLFEYFSETQRNKGNFPGRFSGRQFSNSRSEMNVSTLELGDSALYLCASSFGMFYNEQFFGPGTRLTVL.

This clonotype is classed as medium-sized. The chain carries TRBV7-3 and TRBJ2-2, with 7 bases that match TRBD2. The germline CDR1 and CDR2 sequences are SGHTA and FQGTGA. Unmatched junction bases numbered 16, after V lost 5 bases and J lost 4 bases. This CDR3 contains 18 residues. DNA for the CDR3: TGTGCCAGCAGCCCAAGGCTCCCTAGCGGCGGGGGCACCGGGGAGCTGTTTTTT. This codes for CASSPRLPSGGGTGELFF.

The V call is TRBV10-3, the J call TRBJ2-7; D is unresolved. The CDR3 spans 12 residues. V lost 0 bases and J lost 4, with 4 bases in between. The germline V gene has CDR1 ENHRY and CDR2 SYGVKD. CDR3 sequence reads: CAISESGYEQYF. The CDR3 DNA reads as TGTGCCATCAGTGAGTCGGGTTACGAGCAGTACTTC.

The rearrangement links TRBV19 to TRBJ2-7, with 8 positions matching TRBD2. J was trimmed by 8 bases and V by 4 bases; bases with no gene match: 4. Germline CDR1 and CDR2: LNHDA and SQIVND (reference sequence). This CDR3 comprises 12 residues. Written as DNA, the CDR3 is TGTGCCAGTAGTACCCTAGCGGGCCAGCAGTACTTC. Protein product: CASSTLAGQQYF. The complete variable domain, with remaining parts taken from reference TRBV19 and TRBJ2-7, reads DGGITQSPKYLFRKEGQNVTLSCEQNLNHDAMYWYRQDPGQGLRLIYYSQIVNDFQKGDIAEGYSVSREKKESFPLTVTSAQKNPTAFYLCASSTLAGQQYFGPGTRLTVT.

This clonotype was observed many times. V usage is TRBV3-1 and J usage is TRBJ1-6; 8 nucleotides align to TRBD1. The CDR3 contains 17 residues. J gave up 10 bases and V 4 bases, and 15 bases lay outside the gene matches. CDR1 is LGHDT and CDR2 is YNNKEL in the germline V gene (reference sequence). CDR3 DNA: TGTGCCAGCAGCCTCACGCCGGAGGACAGGGATCGCTCACCCCTCCACTTT. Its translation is CASSLTPEDRDRSPLHF.

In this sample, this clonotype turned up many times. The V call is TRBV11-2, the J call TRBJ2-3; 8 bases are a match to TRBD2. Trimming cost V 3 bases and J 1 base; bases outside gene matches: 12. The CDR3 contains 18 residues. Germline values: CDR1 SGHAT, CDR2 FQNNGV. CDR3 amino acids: CASSFGKSGRRGTDTQYF. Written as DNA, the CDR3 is TGTGCCAGCAGCTTCGGGAAGAGCGGGAGAAGAGGCACAGATACGCAGTATTTT.

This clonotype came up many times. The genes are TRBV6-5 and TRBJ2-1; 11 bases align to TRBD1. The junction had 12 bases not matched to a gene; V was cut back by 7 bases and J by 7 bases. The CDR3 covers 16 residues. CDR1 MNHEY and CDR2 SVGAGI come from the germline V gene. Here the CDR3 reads CASTANSGQGGNEQFF. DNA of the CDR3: TGTGCCAGCACCGCAAACTCGGGACAGGGGGGAAATGAGCAGTTCTTC.

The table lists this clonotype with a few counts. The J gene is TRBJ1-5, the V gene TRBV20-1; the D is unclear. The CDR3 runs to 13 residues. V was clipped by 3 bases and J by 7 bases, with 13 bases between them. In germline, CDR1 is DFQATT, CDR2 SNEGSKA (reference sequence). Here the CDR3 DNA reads TGCAGTGCTAGTAGGCCTAGTCGGCAGCCCCAGCATTTT. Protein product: CSASRPSRQPQHF.

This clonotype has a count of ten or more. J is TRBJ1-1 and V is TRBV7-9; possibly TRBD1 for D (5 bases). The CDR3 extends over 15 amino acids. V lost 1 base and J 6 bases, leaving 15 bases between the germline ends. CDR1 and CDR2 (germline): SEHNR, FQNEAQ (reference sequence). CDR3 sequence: CASSLGGALGPEAFF. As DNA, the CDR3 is TGTGCCAGCAGCTTAGGCGGGGCTTTGGGACCTGAAGCTTTCTTT.

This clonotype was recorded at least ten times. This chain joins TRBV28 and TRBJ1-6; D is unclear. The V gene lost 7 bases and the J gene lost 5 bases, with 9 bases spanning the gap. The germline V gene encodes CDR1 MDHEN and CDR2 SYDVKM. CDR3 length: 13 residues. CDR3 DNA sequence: TGTGCCAGCAATAGTCCAAATAATTCACCCCTCCACTTT. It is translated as CASNSPNNSPLHF. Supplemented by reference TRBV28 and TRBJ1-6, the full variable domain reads DVKVTQSSRYLVKRTGEKVFLECVQDMDHENMFWYRQDPGLGLRLIYFSYDVKMKEKGDIPEGYSVSREKKERFSLILESASTNQTSMYLCASNSPNNSPLHFGNGTRLTVT.

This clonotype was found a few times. The CDR3 region is CASSPRSQGSEQYF. In DNA, the CDR3 is TGTGCCAGCAGCCCCAGGTCGCAGGGAAGCGAGCAGTACTTC. The chain employs TRBV7-2 and TRBJ2-7, with D possibly matching TRBD1 (5 bases). The length of the CDR3 is 14 residues. The germline V and J ends were trimmed by 5 bases and 6 bases, with 17 bases remaining between them. Germline loops: CDR1 SGHTA, CDR2 FQGNSA.